A single sample is the source of the 10 T cell receptor beta chains below, sequenced in a study of blood T cell repertoires in COVID-19. Here immunoSEQ multiplex PCR was the method, and the copy in TCRdb shows in-frame clones only, minus some. Among about 190,000 clones, about 86% were seen once, and the ten largest hold roughly an eighth. Input material: peripheral blood. Source of these receptors: a man between 25 and 39 years old with active or convalescent COVID-19.

The chain has TRBV24-1 and TRBJ1-2; 11 nucleotides align to TRBD1. The germline gives CDR1 KGHDR, CDR2 SFDVKD. The CDR3 spans 16 residues. Trimming removed 5 bases from V and 6 bases from J; junction bases left unmatched: 10. In DNA, the CDR3 is TGTGCCACCAGTGGACCGGCAGGGACAGGGGGAAATGGCTACACCTTC. Protein: CATSGPAGTGGNGYTF.

The rearrangement uses TRBV5-1 and TRBJ2-2; TRBD2 agrees at 9 bases. With V trimmed by 4 bases and J by 4 bases, 14 bases remained unmatched. Germline V lookup: CDR1 SGHRS, CDR2 YFSETQ. The length of the CDR3 is 18 residues. Written as DNA, the CDR3 is TGCGCCAGCAGCAACGGGGCTAGCGGGACGGGGGGCACCGGGGAGCTGTTTTTT. It translates to CASSNGASGTGGTGELFF.

V is TRBV19 and J is TRBJ2-7; D is undetermined. The CDR3 consists of 13 residues. Germline lookup yields CDR1 LNHDA and CDR2 SQIVND (reference sequence). With 2 bases removed from V and 2 bases from J, the gap between germline ends came to 7 bases. CDR3 loop: CASSIIPAYEQYF. CDR3 DNA: TGTGCCAGTAGTATAATCCCCGCCTACGAGCAGTACTTC.

The V and J genes are TRBV10-3 and TRBJ1-3; 7 bases map to TRBD1. After removal of 6 bases from V and 0 bases from J, the junction contained 14 bases not matched to a gene. This CDR3 comprises 18 residues. The V gene's germline CDR1 is ENHRY and CDR2 SYGVKD. This CDR3 reads CAIRPTGDSQNSGNTIYF. CDR3 in DNA: TGTGCCATCAGGCCTACGGGGGACAGCCAAAACTCTGGAAACACCATATATTTT.

This clone was recorded a few times. The chain is built from TRBV18 and TRBJ1-5; a possible D gene is TRBD1 (5 bases). The V end lost 3 bases, the J end lost 11 bases, and 17 bases lay between the germline ends. CDR1 is KGHSH, CDR2 LQKENI, per germline. The CDR3 loop spans 14 amino acids. The CDR3: CASSPSGGGSAQHF. DNA of the CDR3: TGTGCCAGCTCACCCTCCGGGGGGGGATCAGCCCAGCATTTT.

J is TRBJ2-5 and V is TRBV7-2; 11 bases align to TRBD1. Germline values: CDR1 SGHTA, CDR2 FQGNSA. V gave up 1 base and J gave up 4 bases; unmatched junction bases: 5. The CDR3 runs to 16 residues. The CDR3 nucleotides read TGTGCCAGCAGCTTAGGGGCCGGGACAGGGGGAGAGACCCAGTACTTC. Translation: CASSLGAGTGGETQYF.

V usage is TRBV6-1 and J usage is TRBJ2-1; 7 positions agree with TRBD1. The CDR3 totals 17 residues. CDR1 is MNHNS, CDR2 SASEGT, per germline. Trimming cost V 1 base and J 8 bases; bases outside gene matches: 14. This CDR3 reads CASSEEATGSPFDEQFF. The CDR3, as DNA: TGTGCCAGCAGTGAAGAAGCGACAGGGAGCCCTTTCGATGAGCAGTTCTTC.

V gene TRBV3-1 (or the pseudogene TRBV3-2) combines with J gene TRBJ1-2, with D uncertain. The CDR3 runs to 13 residues. The V end lost 3 bases, the J end lost 5 bases, and 10 bases lay between the germline ends. Germline assignment: CDR1 LGHDT and CDR2 YNNKEL (reference sequence). The CDR3 region is CASSQDGEYGYTF. In DNA, the CDR3 is TGTGCCAGCAGCCAGGACGGGGAGTATGGCTACACCTTC.

J is TRBJ1-4 and V is TRBV7-2, with 8 bases that match TRBD1. The CDR3 runs 16 residues. The germline gives CDR1 SGHTA, CDR2 FQGNSA. V trimming: 3 bases; J trimming: 5 bases; junction bases outside the gene matches: 8. CDR3 coding DNA: TGTGCCAGCAGCTTCCGGTCAGGGGGCGCGAATGAAAAACTGTTTTTT. This sequence encodes CASSFRSGGANEKLFF.

The chain couples TRBV19 to TRBJ1-1, with 9 bases lining up with TRBD1. The CDR3 runs 16 residues. V shed 1 base and J 1 base; nucleotides not matched to a gene: 4. CDR1 is LNHDA and CDR2 is SQIVND in the germline V gene (reference sequence). The CDR3: CASSIGRGQGNTEAFF. In DNA form, the CDR3 reads TGTGCCAGTAGTATAGGGAGGGGACAGGGGAACACTGAAGCTTTCTTT.